Presented here are 10 T cell receptor beta chains from one specimen sequenced in a study of cytomegalovirus exposure and HLA in healthy donors. Clones were sequenced by immunoSEQ multiplex PCR, and TCRdb holds only the in-frame ones, with some missing. The repertoire holds around 400,000 clones, with 70% to 90% as singletons. The sequenced sample consisted of PBMCs. Receptors originate from a woman aged 18-35 years in good health and CMV-seronegative.

The chain carries TRBV5-4 and TRBJ1-4; weak D call: TRBD1 (6 bases). The V and J ends lost 4 bases and 4 bases respectively, with 11 bases between them. Looked up from germline, CDR1 is SGHNT and CDR2 is YYREEE (reference sequence). This CDR3 has 14 residues. The CDR3 region has the DNA TGTGCCAGCAGCCGGGGGGGCGTTAATGAAAAACTGTTTTTT. Translation gives CASSRGGVNEKLFF.

The J gene is TRBJ1-3, the V gene TRBV15; D call uncertain. Germline V gives CDR1 LNHNV, CDR2 YYDKDF (reference sequence). V was pared by 0 bases and J by 0 bases, with 18 bases between. This CDR3 region has 19 residues. CDR3: CATSRDLRVTSSSGNTIYF. CDR3 in DNA: TGTGCCACCAGCAGAGATCTCCGTGTTACTTCGAGCTCTGGAAACACCATATATTTT.

The chain's CDR3 is CASSWALAGVLQETQYF. Here the CDR3 DNA reads TGCGCCAGCAGTTGGGCTCTAGCGGGAGTCCTCCAAGAGACCCAGTACTTC. The V and J genes are TRBV5-1 and TRBJ2-5, with 10 bases aligning to TRBD2. Germline assignment: CDR1 SGHRS and CDR2 YFSETQ. V lost 5 bases to trimming and J lost 1 base; unmatched junction nucleotides: 11. The CDR3 covers 17 residues.

The chain joins TRBV27 to TRBJ2-3; TRBD1 agrees at 8 bases. This CDR3 has 15 amino acids. Unmatched junction bases numbered 7, after V lost 6 bases and J lost 2 bases. Germline V gene lookup returns CDR1 MNHEY and CDR2 SMNVEV (reference sequence). The CDR3 bases are TGTGCCAGCAGCCAGGGGGCAAGTCTCACAGATACGCAGTATTTT. It is translated as CASSQGASLTDTQYF.

For this clone: The sample contains more than one DNA sequence encoding this CDR3. CDR3 in amino acids: CASSFSGRYNEQFF. In nucleotides, the CDR3 is TGTGCCAGCAGCTTTAGCGGGAGGTACAATGAGCAGTTCTTC. The chain employs TRBV7-9 and TRBJ2-1; 10 bases line up with TRBD2. The germline V gene encodes CDR1 SEHNR and CDR2 FQNEAQ (reference sequence). The CDR3 consists of 14 residues. With V trimmed by 3 bases and J by 4 bases, 0 bases remained unmatched.

This clone was seen a few times. The rearrangement links TRBV14 to TRBJ2-7; D remains unclear. The CDR3 totals 13 residues. V lost 1 base and J 2 bases, leaving 6 bases between the germline ends. The V gene's germline CDR1 is SGHDN and CDR2 FVKESK. Here the CDR3 reads CASSQGVAYEQYF. DNA for the CDR3: TGTGCCAGCAGCCAAGGCGTTGCCTACGAGCAGTACTTC.

This rearrangement joins TRBV29-1 to TRBJ1-4; 8 bases are shared with TRBD1. Germline assignment: CDR1 SQVTM and CDR2 ANQGSEA. The CDR3 contains 13 residues. V lost 4 bases to trimming and J lost 5 bases; unmatched junction nucleotides: 3. CDR3 residues: CSVGDRSNEKLFF. In nucleotides, the CDR3 is TGCAGCGTTGGGGACAGGTCAAATGAAAAACTGTTTTTT.

The chain combines TRBV4-1 with TRBJ1-5; the D is unclear. V was pared by 0 bases and J by 0 bases, with 6 bases between. Germline assignment: CDR1 MGHRA and CDR2 YSYEKL. CDR3 length equals 15 residues. The DNA of the CDR3 is TGCGCCAGCAGCCAAGATAGTATTAGCAATCAGCCCCAGCATTTT. This gives the protein CASSQDSISNQPQHF.

The chain has TRBV5-4 and TRBJ2-5, with 11 bases matching TRBD2. With V trimmed by 7 bases and J by 3 bases, 8 bases remained unmatched. The CDR3 extends over 15 amino acids. Germline CDR1 reads SGHNT; CDR2 reads YYREEE (reference sequence). The CDR3 sequence is CASSSLGLAEETQYF. The CDR3 bases are TGTGCCAGCTCCAGCTTGGGACTAGCGGAAGAGACCCAGTACTTC.

The chain recombines TRBV7-9 with TRBJ1-2; 12 bases match TRBD1. Germline lookup yields CDR1 SEHNR and CDR2 FQNEAQ (reference sequence). This CDR3 has 17 amino acids. V lost 5 bases, J lost 3 bases, and 10 bases stayed unmatched. The CDR3 DNA sequence: TGTGCCAGCAGCCAACCGCCGGGACAGGGGGCAGACTATGGCTACACCTTC. This translates into CASSQPPGQGADYGYTF.